Here is one TCR beta chain with its context. The CDR3 runs to 15 residues. The germline V gene encodes CDR1 KGHDR and CDR2 SFDVKD. Trimming at V came to 2 bases and at J to 4 bases, leaving 1 base not matched to a gene. Produced via immunoSEQ multiplex PCR; TCRdb's table is partial and in-frame only. The table records roughly 110,000 clones, 85% to 90% of them present only once. These data belong to a study of blood T cell repertoires in COVID-19. The sequence came from a human donor with acute or convalescent COVID-19. The donor label of this sample is uncertain. Sequenced input: peripheral blood. The V and J genes are TRBV24-1 and TRBJ2-3, with 11 bases that match TRBD2. CDR3 DNA sequence: TGTGCCACCAGTGATTCACTAGCGGGAGCAGATACGCAGTATTTT. This codes for CATSDSLAGADTQYF.